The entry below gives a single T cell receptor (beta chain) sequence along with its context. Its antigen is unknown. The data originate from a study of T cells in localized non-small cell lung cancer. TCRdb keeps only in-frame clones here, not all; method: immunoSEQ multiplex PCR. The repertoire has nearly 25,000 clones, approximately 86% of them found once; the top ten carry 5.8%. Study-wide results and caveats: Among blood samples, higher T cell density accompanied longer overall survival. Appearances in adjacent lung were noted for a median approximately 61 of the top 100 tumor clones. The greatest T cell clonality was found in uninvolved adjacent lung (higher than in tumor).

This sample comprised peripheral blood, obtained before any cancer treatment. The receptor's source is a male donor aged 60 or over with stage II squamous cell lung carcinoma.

The CDR3 loop reads CASRNGLAGSTDTQYF. The CDR3 DNA follows: TGCGCCAGCAGAAACGGACTAGCGGGAAGCACAGATACGCAGTATTTT. The chain joins TRBV5-1 to TRBJ2-3; 12 bases are shared with TRBD2. The CDR3 is 16 residues long. The junction had 4 bases not matched to a gene; V was cut back by 5 bases and J by 0 bases. The germline V gene encodes CDR1 SGHRS and CDR2 YFSETQ.